This entry is about one T cell receptor (beta chain). Its antigen remains unknown. This sample includes further DNA sequences coding for the same CDR3. This record comes from a study of beta chain features in type 1 diabetes. Study findings and constraints: Naive, central memory and Treg TCRB repertoires appeared more alike in patients than in healthy donors. Shorter TCRB CDR3s, moderately but significantly so, marked every one of the four CD4+ subsets in Type 1 diabetes patients. A PCR bias possibly favoring shorter templates would apply equally to patients and controls.

Expressed TCRB transcripts were sequenced because the isolated RNA had all been reverse transcribed beforehand. Assay: immunoSEQ multiplex PCR; the TCRdb copy retains only in-frame clones and omits some. Among fewer than 400,000 clones, approximately 10% were seen once, and the ten largest hold 1%. CDR3 length equals 13 residues. The V and J ends lost 4 bases and 6 bases respectively, with 11 bases between them. Germline V gives CDR1 SGHNT, CDR2 YYREEE (reference sequence). Sorted populations all exceeded 98% purity. The sample taken for sequencing was central memory CD4+ T cells from blood. The sequence derives from a young man with type 1 diabetes. The V call is TRBV5-4, the J call TRBJ2-4, with D possibly matching TRBD2 (6 bases). DNA of the CDR3: TGTGCCAGCAGCCTGGAGGGCGGAAACATTCAGTACTTC. Translated: CASSLEGGNIQYF.